These T cell receptor beta chains were read from a single sample in a study of identical twins. Each CDR3 protein is one row after TCRdb ran MiXCR on the 5' RACE reads. Seen here are about 240,000 distinct CDR3 sequences, more than 9% observed once, and the top ten hold 9% to 10%. Specimen: memory T cells sorted from blood. These receptors all come from a man aged 45-65 years in good health. Each CDR3 is given with its conserved first and last residue. The order of the fields is D gene, clone size, J gene, V gene, CDR3 protein, CDR3 DNA. The D gene is left open where the match is weak. For some rows the clone size is stated as once, few or many, or as a class when expanded; others skip it.

TRBD1 many TRBJ1-5 TRBV7-2 CASSPSTGVGQPQHF TGTGCCAGCAGCCCATCGACAGGGGTTGGACAGCCCCAGCATTTT
. few TRBJ2-5 TRBV28 CASSGAGETQYF TGTGCCAGCTCGGGGGCCGGAGAGACCCAGTACTTC
. few TRBJ2-5 TRBV5-1 CASSSPGRETQYF TGCGCCAGCAGCTCGCCGGGCCGAGAGACCCAGTACTTC
TRBD1 . TRBJ1-5 TRBV12-3/TRBV12-4 CASSLLGQGGQPQHF TGTGCCAGCAGTTTATTGGGACAGGGAGGCCAGCCCCAGCATTTT
TRBD2 . TRBJ2-2 TRBV7-2 CASSALATNTGELFF TGTGCCAGCAGCGCACTAGCGACGAACACCGGGGAGCTGTTTTTT
TRBD2 many TRBJ2-1 TRBV5-1 CASSWGTSGSSHEQFF TGCGCCAGCAGCTGGGGGACTAGCGGGAGTAGCCATGAGCAGTTCTTC
. few TRBJ1-2 TRBV24-1 CATSDLHDYGYTF TGTGCCACCAGTGATTTGCACGACTATGGCTACACCTTC
. . TRBJ1-5 TRBV19 CASSTVRGSNQPQHF TGTGCCAGTAGTACCGTACGGGGTAGCAATCAGCCCCAGCATTTT
TRBD1 . TRBJ1-5 TRBV7-2 CASSADRGPDQPQHF TGTGCCAGCAGCGCAGACAGGGGGCCCGATCAGCCCCAGCATTTT
. . TRBJ1-1 TRBV15 CATSRDIGGAAFF TGTGCCACCAGCAGAGATATTGGGGGTGCGGCTTTCTTT
. few TRBJ2-5 TRBV6-2/TRBV6-3 CASSYSTAKETQYF TGTGCCAGCAGTTACTCCACGGCGAAAGAGACCCAGTACTTC
TRBD2 many TRBJ2-3 TRBV7-2 CASSQASGRAVYTQYF TGTGCCAGCAGCCAAGCTAGCGGGAGGGCCGTGTATACGCAGTATTTT
TRBD1 many TRBJ2-1 TRBV9 CASSVAGQSYNEQFF TGTGCCAGCAGCGTAGCGGGACAGTCCTACAATGAGCAGTTCTTC
. . TRBJ1-3 TRBV27 CASSLSRRGNTIYF TGTGCCAGCAGTTTATCGAGGCGGGGAAACACCATATATTTT
. . TRBJ2-1 TRBV5-5 CASSFRVGPEQFF TGTGCCAGCAGCTTTAGGGTGGGCCCTGAGCAGTTCTTC
. many TRBJ2-3 TRBV4-3 CASSQGVRGTDTQYF TGCGCCAGCAGCCAAGGGGTCAGGGGCACAGATACGCAGTATTTT
TRBD2 many TRBJ2-1 TRBV28 CASSLISSGRAWYNEQFF TGTGCCAGCAGTTTAATCTCTAGCGGGAGGGCCTGGTACAATGAGCAGTTCTTC
. . TRBJ2-2 TRBV10-3 CAISVVVANTGELFF TGTGCCATCAGTGTCGTAGTGGCGAACACCGGGGAGCTGTTTTTT
. many TRBJ1-1 TRBV20-1 CSASDGRGTEAFF TGCAGTGCCTCGGACGGCCGGGGCACTGAAGCTTTCTTT
TRBD1 few TRBJ2-3 TRBV6-2/TRBV6-3 CASRNTRRLQGALNLRTDTQYF TGTGCCAGCAGAAATACTCGACGATTGCAGGGGGCCCTTAATCTCCGCACAGATACGCAGTATTTT
. many TRBJ2-1 TRBV28 CASKAQGYNEQFF TGTGCCAGCAAAGCCCAGGGGTACAATGAGCAGTTCTTC
TRBD1 . TRBJ1-2 TRBV5-1 CASRHPGQEDYGYTF TGCGCCAGCAGACATCCGGGACAGGAGGACTATGGCTACACCTTC
TRBD2 few TRBJ2-3 TRBV20-1 CSASGLAGLTDTQYF TGCAGTGCTAGTGGTCTAGCGGGGCTCACAGATACGCAGTATTTT
. few TRBJ1-2 TRBV12-3/TRBV12-4 CASSFLGANGYTF TGTGCCAGCAGTTTTTTGGGGGCGAATGGCTACACCTTC
. many TRBJ1-5 TRBV7-2 CASSPIWSNQPQHF TGTGCCAGCAGCCCCATTTGGAGCAATCAGCCCCAGCATTTT
. . TRBJ1-3 TRBV6-2/TRBV6-3 CASRPSRNSGNTIYF TGTGCCAGCAGACCATCCAGAAACTCTGGAAACACCATATATTTT
. . TRBJ2-7 TRBV11-2 CASSLDYLGQQYF TGTGCCAGCAGCTTAGACTATTTGGGGCAGCAGTACTTC
. many TRBJ1-2 TRBV4-3 CASSQDPVAYGYTF TGCGCCAGCAGCCAAGACCCCGTGGCGTATGGCTACACCTTC
TRBD1 . TRBJ2-5 TRBV5-1 CASSLGGQGLETQYF TGCGCCAGCAGCTTGGGGGGACAGGGGCTCGAGACCCAGTACTTC
. few TRBJ1-5 TRBV28 CASSPAGRAGGNQPQHF TGTGCCAGCAGTCCCGCGGGGCGGGCGGGTGGAAATCAGCCCCAGCATTTT
. many TRBJ1-6 TRBV20-1 CSARSMSNSPLHF TGCAGTGCTAGATCGATGTCAAATTCACCCCTCCACTTT
. . TRBJ1-2 TRBV18 CASSPALESNYGYTF TGTGCCAGCTCACCCGCGTTGGAGAGTAACTATGGCTACACCTTC
TRBD1 many TRBJ1-4 TRBV20-1 CSASRGGNEKLFF TGCAGTGCTAGCAGGGGGGGGAATGAAAAACTGTTTTTT
TRBD1 . TRBJ2-3 TRBV5-6 CASSFRGQRTSDTQYF TGTGCCAGCAGCTTTAGGGGACAGAGGACCTCAGATACGCAGTATTTT
TRBD2 . TRBJ2-1 TRBV4-2 CASSQEWRGGREQFF TGTGCCAGCAGCCAAGAGTGGCGGGGGGGCCGTGAGCAGTTCTTC
. many TRBJ1-1 TRBV10-3 CASRGDSRTEAFF TGTGCCAGCCGCGGTGACAGCAGGACTGAAGCTTTCTTT
TRBD1 few TRBJ2-3 TRBV13 CASSLTLTGARDTQYF TGTGCCAGCAGCTTGACTTTGACAGGGGCCAGGGATACGCAGTATTTT
TRBD2 few TRBJ2-3 TRBV4-2 CASSQEASGISTDTQYF TGTGCCAGCAGCCAGGAAGCTAGCGGGATAAGCACAGATACGCAGTATTTT
TRBD1 many TRBJ1-2 TRBV4-1 CASSQAPGGNYGYTF TGCGCCAGCAGCCAAGCTCCAGGGGGCAACTATGGCTACACCTTC
. many TRBJ1-5 TRBV20-1 CSASYRDQPQHF TGCAGTGCTAGCTACAGGGATCAGCCCCAGCATTTT
. . TRBJ2-7 TRBV9 CASSVGYSLTYEQYF TGTGCCAGCAGCGTTGGGTACAGCCTTACCTACGAGCAGTACTTC
. . TRBJ2-1 TRBV3-1 CASSQSGTEQFF TGTGCCAGCAGCCAAAGCGGTACAGAGCAGTTCTTC
TRBD1 many TRBJ2-3 TRBV4-3 CASSQGDSYTDTQYF TGCGCCAGCAGCCAAGGGGACAGCTACACAGATACGCAGTATTTT
. . TRBJ2-2 TRBV4-1 CASSGEQGKGYTGELFF TGCGCCAGCAGCGGGGAGCAGGGAAAGGGATACACCGGGGAGCTGTTTTTT
. few TRBJ1-1 TRBV29-1 CSVGGSMNTEAFF TGCAGCGTTGGTGGGAGCATGAACACTGAAGCTTTCTTT
. many TRBJ2-2 TRBV29-1 CSVVVGTKQGELFF TGCAGCGTTGTTGTGGGGACCAAGCAGGGGGAGCTGTTTTTT
TRBD1 . TRBJ2-7 TRBV12-3/TRBV12-4 CASSLRTGGGYEQYF TGTGCCAGCAGTTTACGGACAGGGGGAGGCTACGAGCAGTACTTC
. once TRBJ1-1 TRBV7-6 CASSLGQSTTEAFF TGTGCCAGCAGCCTCGGACAGAGTACCACTGAAGCTTTCTTT